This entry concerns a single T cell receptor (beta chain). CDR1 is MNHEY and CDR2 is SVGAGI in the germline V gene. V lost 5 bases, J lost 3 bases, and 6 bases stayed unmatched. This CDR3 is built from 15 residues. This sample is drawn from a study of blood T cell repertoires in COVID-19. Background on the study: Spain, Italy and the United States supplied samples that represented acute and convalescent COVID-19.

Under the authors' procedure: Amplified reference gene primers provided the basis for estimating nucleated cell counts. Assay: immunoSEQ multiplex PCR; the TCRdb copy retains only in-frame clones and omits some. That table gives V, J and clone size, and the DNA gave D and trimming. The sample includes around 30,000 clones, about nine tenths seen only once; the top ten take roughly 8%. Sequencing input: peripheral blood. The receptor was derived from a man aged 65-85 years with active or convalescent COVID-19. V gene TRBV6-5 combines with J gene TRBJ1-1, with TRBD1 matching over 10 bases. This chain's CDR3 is CASSPGTGAHTEAFF. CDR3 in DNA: TGTGCCAGCAGTCCCGGGACAGGGGCACACACTGAAGCTTTCTTT.